This T cell receptor beta chain originates from a study of shared clonotypes between healthy human individuals. The method was immunoSEQ multiplex PCR; TCRdb's version includes in-frame clones alone and lacks a portion of them. The sample lists some 490,000 clones; around 73% were seen once. Germline V gene data show CDR1 as SGHNT and CDR2 as YYREEE (reference sequence). Losses at the gene ends were 4 bases for V and 5 bases for J; bases not matched to a gene: 7. The CDR3 runs 15 residues. Sequencing was performed on PBMCs. The rearrangement uses TRBV5-4 and TRBJ2-2, with TRBD1 identical over 8 bases. This TCR derives from a woman in her thirties or forties in good health. Some clones in this sample may be carry-over from other donors' samples. CDR3 DNA: TGTGCCAGCAGCCTGGGACAGGAAGAGACCGGGGAGCTGTTTTTT. It codes for CASSLGQEETGELFF.